The 32 T cell receptor beta chains reported below all come from one sample, sequenced in a study of shared clonotypes between healthy human individuals. TCRdb's copy holds only in-frame clones and misses some; the assay was immunoSEQ multiplex PCR. The table records about half a million clones, almost 80% of them present only once. Sequenced sample: PBMCs. The receptor set was obtained from a woman aged 40 to 50 in good health. Some clones in this sample may be carry-over from other donors' samples.

This rearrangement joins TRBV25-1 to TRBJ2-1, with TRBD2 matching 12 bases. V lost 2 bases and J lost 12; bases outside the gene matches: 5. This CDR3 region has 14 residues. CDR1 MGHDK and CDR2 SYGVNS come from the germline V gene. In nucleotides, the CDR3 is TGTGCCAGCAGTGAAGAACTAGCGGGAGGCGTGCAGTTCTTC. Translating gives CASSEELAGGVQFF.

Remarks on this clone: This same CDR3 is encoded by further DNA sequences in the sample. The chain joins TRBV7-9 to TRBJ2-1; the match to TRBD2 covers 9 bases. This CDR3 spans 16 amino acids. Germline CDR1 and CDR2: SEHNR and FQNEAQ (reference sequence). V gave up 0 bases and J gave up 4 bases; unmatched junction bases: 4. The DNA of the CDR3 is TGTGCCAGCAGCTTAGCGTTAGCGGGGGCGTACAATGAGCAGTTCTTC. It is translated as CASSLALAGAYNEQFF.

The chain carries TRBV11-3 and TRBJ2-1; D is perhaps TRBD2 (5 bases). V dropped 5 bases and J dropped 4 bases, with 15 bases sitting between them. Germline values: CDR1 SGHNT, CDR2 YENEEA. The CDR3 is 15 residues long. In DNA, the CDR3 is TGTGCCAGCAGCCCTAGCCTCACCCCTTACAATGAGCAGTTCTTC. It encodes CASSPSLTPYNEQFF.

Points on this clone: A single base separates this from a much larger clone, so it may be a read error. The J gene is TRBJ1-1, the V gene TRBV29-1; D is undetermined. The CDR3 is made up of 13 amino acids. Germline CDR1 and CDR2: SQVTM and ANQGSEA. The CDR3, as DNA: TGCAGCGTTCAAGAGGGCGCGAACACTGAAGCTTTCTTT. This gives the protein CSVQEGANTEAFF.

The rearrangement links TRBV14 to TRBJ2-3, with D possibly being TRBD1 (5 bases). This CDR3 has 16 residues. Trimming left V 4 bases short and J 4 bases short, with 18 bases between. Germline loops: CDR1 SGHDN, CDR2 FVKESK. The CDR3 loop is CASSPRYETAADTQYF. In DNA, the CDR3 is TGTGCCAGCAGCCCCCGATACGAGACAGCCGCAGATACGCAGTATTTT.

The chain carries TRBV7-2 and TRBJ1-1; 7 nucleotides agree with TRBD1. The ends lost 6 bases at V and 4 bases at J; junction bases unmatched: 8. The germline CDR1 and CDR2 sequences are SGHTA and FQGNSA. The CDR3 runs to 14 residues. DNA for the CDR3: TGTGCCAGCAGGCGACAGGGAAGTAGCACTGAAGCTTTCTTT. As protein: CASRRQGSSTEAFF. Looking up the rest from reference TRBV7-2 and TRBJ1-1 gives the full variable domain: GAGVSQSPSNKVTEKGKDVELRCDPISGHTALYWYRQSLGQGLEFLIYFQGNSAPDKSGLPSDRFSAERTGGSVSTLTIQRTQQEDSAVYLCASRRQGSSTEAFFGQGTRLTVV.

Remarks on this clone: The same CDR3 also results from other DNA sequences found in this sample. The chain uses TRBV6-1 and TRBJ2-7; TRBD2 agrees at 9 bases. The CDR3 runs 12 residues. Germline values: CDR1 MNHNS, CDR2 SASEGT. With 7 bases clipped from V and 4 bases from J, the junction kept 2 bases outside the gene matches. CDR3 in amino acids: CASTLAGYEQYF. The CDR3 coding sequence is TGTGCCAGCACCCTAGCGGGATACGAGCAGTACTTC.

The CDR3 here is CASSTQGPYEQYF. The CDR3 coding sequence is TGTGCCAGCAGCACCCAGGGCCCCTACGAGCAGTACTTC. The chain employs TRBV7-8 and TRBJ2-7, with D perhaps matching TRBD1 (5 bases). The CDR3 extends over 13 amino acids. CDR1 and CDR2 from the germline V gene are SGHVS and FQNEAQ. With 5 bases removed from V and 2 bases from J, the gap between germline ends came to 10 bases.

The V call is TRBV6-5, the J call TRBJ2-7, with TRBD1 identical over 8 bases. The V segment lost 5 bases and the J segment 3 bases; nucleotides outside the gene matches: 9. The germline V gene has CDR1 MNHEY and CDR2 SVGAGI. The CDR3 runs 15 residues. As DNA, the CDR3 is TGTGCCAGCAGTAGCTCCGGGACAGGCGTCTACGAGCAGTACTTC. Protein sequence: CASSSSGTGVYEQYF.

This clone was recorded at least ten times. This chain connects TRBV7-8 to TRBJ1-2, with D possibly matching TRBD1 (6 bases). The germline V gene has CDR1 SGHVS and CDR2 FQNEAQ. The CDR3 length is 14 residues. The V gene lost 2 bases and the J gene lost 3 bases, with 10 bases spanning the gap. CDR3 bases: TGTGCCAGCAGCTTAAAGCGGACAGACTATGGCTACACCTTC. It codes for CASSLKRTDYGYTF.

This rearrangement joins TRBV15 to TRBJ2-3; maybe TRBD1 (6 bases). The germline V gene encodes CDR1 LNHNV and CDR2 YYDKDF (reference sequence). V lost 3 bases and J 4 bases, leaving 8 bases between the germline ends. There are 13 residues in the CDR3. The CDR3 nucleotides read TGTGCCACCAGCAGTGACAGGTCAGATACGCAGTATTTT. Amino acid sequence: CATSSDRSDTQYF.

J is TRBJ1-1 and V is TRBV29-1, with 7 bases lining up with TRBD1. The junction had 7 bases not matched to a gene; V was cut back by 6 bases and J by 0 bases. CDR3 size: 14 residues. Germline-derived CDR1 and CDR2 are SQVTM and ANQGSEA. The CDR3 loop is CSVDGTGVNTEAFF. The CDR3 nucleotides read TGCAGCGTAGACGGCACAGGGGTGAACACTGAAGCTTTCTTT.

This clone was observed a few times. Other DNA sequences in the sample encode the same CDR3. The gene calls are TRBV5-1 and TRBJ1-2; D is unclear. The CDR3 contains 12 residues. The V end was cut by 0 bases, the J end by 4 bases, with 4 bases between. From germline, CDR1 is SGHRS and CDR2 YFSETQ. CDR3 region: CASSLDSYGYTF. In DNA, the CDR3 is TGCGCCAGCAGCTTGGATAGCTATGGCTACACCTTC.

The chain links TRBV4-1 to TRBJ2-1, with 8 nucleotides matching TRBD2. This CDR3 contains 16 residues. Germline trimming cut 0 bases from V and 9 bases from J; bases unmatched to any gene: 10. The V gene's germline CDR1 is MGHRA and CDR2 YSYEKL. CDR3 residues: CASSQDLGGGTGEQFF. The CDR3 DNA reads as TGCGCCAGCAGCCAAGACTTGGGCGGGGGGACCGGTGAGCAGTTCTTC.

This clone was seen ten or more times. The chain uses TRBV2 and TRBJ1-5, with a tentative D call TRBD1 (6 bases). Trimming removed 7 bases from V and 3 bases from J, with 10 bases in between. CDR1 is SNHLY and CDR2 is FYNNEI in the germline V gene. This CDR3 is 13 amino acids long. The chain's CDR3 is CASIGGANQPQHF. The CDR3 bases are TGTGCCAGCATTGGGGGGGCCAATCAGCCCCAGCATTTT.

This clone was found once. The rearrangement joins TRBV30 to TRBJ1-1; D gene unclear. The CDR3 has 13 residues. CDR1 and CDR2 (germline): GTSNPN, SVGIG (reference sequence). Trimming stripped 0 bases from V and 1 base from J, with 6 bases between. The CDR3 loop is CAWSVERNTEAFF. CDR3 DNA: TGTGCCTGGAGTGTGGAGCGGAACACTGAAGCTTTCTTT. The full variable domain, rest sourced from reference TRBV30 and TRBJ1-1, is SQTIHQWPATLVQPVGSPLSLECTVEGTSNPNLYWYRQAAGRGLQLLFYSVGIGQISSEVPQNLSASRPQDRQFILSSKKLLLSDSGFYLCAWSVERNTEAFFGQGTRLTVV.

V and J are TRBV11-2 and TRBJ2-7; D possibly corresponds to TRBD2 (5 bases). CDR1 and CDR2 from the germline V gene are SGHAT and FQNNGV. This CDR3 region has 16 residues. V dropped 3 bases and J dropped 4 bases, with 19 bases sitting between them. The CDR3, as DNA: TGTGCCAGCAGCTTCCCCCCCCCAAACGGGAAGTACGAGCAGTACTTC. It is translated as CASSFPPPNGKYEQYF.

This clone showed up just a few times. This sequence joins TRBV7-3 and TRBJ1-1; no reliable D call. Looked up from germline, CDR1 is SGHTA and CDR2 is FQGTGA. This CDR3 has 15 amino acids. V dropped 1 base and J dropped 0 bases, with 9 bases sitting between them. The CDR3 loop reads CASSLNGGMNTEAFF. CDR3 bases: TGTGCCAGCAGCTTAAATGGCGGCATGAACACTGAAGCTTTCTTT.

V is TRBV27 and J is TRBJ2-7, with a possible D match to TRBD2 (5 bases). Germline lookup yields CDR1 MNHEY and CDR2 SMNVEV (reference sequence). The V end lost 3 bases, the J end lost 3 bases, and 15 bases lay between the germline ends. The CDR3 sequence is 15 residues long. This CDR3 reads CASSFRLASSYEQYF. The CDR3 DNA reads TGTGCCAGCAGTTTCCGGCTAGCCTCGAGCTACGAGCAGTACTTC.

V gene TRBV18 combines with J gene TRBJ2-7; D is undetermined. Between the trimmed V and J ends, which lost 0 bases and 4 bases, there was a span of 10 bases. The CDR3 loop spans 14 amino acids. The germline CDR1 and CDR2 sequences are KGHSH and LQKENI. The DNA of the CDR3 is TGTGCCAGCTCACCACCTTGGGTATCGTACGAGCAGTACTTC. The encoded protein is CASSPPWVSYEQYF.

This clone occurred a few times. The chain carries TRBV7-2 and TRBJ1-4; the D gene is possibly TRBD1 (6 bases). The CDR3 covers 13 residues. Per the germline V gene, CDR1 is SGHTA and CDR2 is FQGNSA. V lost 7 bases to trimming and J lost 9 bases, with 15 bases between them. The CDR3, as DNA: TGTGCCAGCACAACCGGGGGCTCGAAAAAACTGTTTTTT. This codes for CASTTGGSKKLFF. The variable domain in full, completed from reference TRBV7-2 and TRBJ1-4, reads GAGVSQSPSNKVTEKGKDVELRCDPISGHTALYWYRQSLGQGLEFLIYFQGNSAPDKSGLPSDRFSAERTGGSVSTLTIQRTQQEDSAVYLCASTTGGSKKLFFGSGTQLSVL.

The chain links TRBV27 to TRBJ1-1, with 12 nucleotides matching TRBD1. Looked up from germline, CDR1 is MNHEY and CDR2 is SMNVEV (reference sequence). With 6 bases clipped from V and 6 bases from J, the junction kept 11 bases outside the gene matches. This CDR3 spans 16 amino acids. The CDR3 loop reads CASRATGTGGASEAFF. CDR3 bases: TGTGCCAGCAGGGCAACCGGGACAGGGGGCGCGTCTGAAGCTTTCTTT.

Turning to this clone: An end of the junction differs from the germline gene, which may be a read error. The chain has TRBV6-1 and TRBJ1-1; 8 bases fit TRBD1. CDR3 length equals 15 residues. In germline, CDR1 is MNHNS, CDR2 SASEGT. DNA of the CDR3: TGTGCCAGCAGGGAAGACAGGGGACTGAACACTGAAGCTTTCTTT. Translation: CASREDRGLNTEAFF.

The rearrangement uses TRBV19 and TRBJ2-1; the D gene is possibly TRBD2 (6 bases). Looked up from germline, CDR1 is LNHDA and CDR2 is SQIVND (reference sequence). Deletions cut 5 bases from V and 7 bases from J, with 21 bases between. This CDR3 comprises 16 residues. The CDR3 nucleotides are TGTGCCAGTAGTCGTAGGGCGGGAACCCAAATGAATGAGCAGTTCTTC. This gives the protein CASSRRAGTQMNEQFF.

The gene calls are TRBV28 and TRBJ2-7; D is ambiguous. This CDR3 is built from 13 residues. Trimming cost V 3 bases and J 5 bases, with 11 bases left between them. Germline loops: CDR1 MDHEN, CDR2 SYDVKM. CDR3 sequence reads: CASSFDPQHEQYF. DNA of the CDR3: TGTGCCAGCAGTTTCGACCCCCAACACGAGCAGTACTTC.

V gene TRBV11-2 combines with J gene TRBJ2-5; D unclear. The J call is uncertain, as TRBJ2-7 better fits the DNA end. Germline-derived CDR1 and CDR2 are SGHAT and FQNNGV. This CDR3 has 13 amino acids. CDR3 in amino acids: CASSLNPGVEQYF. The CDR3 nucleotides are TGTGCCAGCAGCTTAAATCCGGGCGTCGAGCAGTACTTC.

V is TRBV7-3 and J is TRBJ2-1; 8 bases line up with TRBD2. This CDR3 contains 14 residues. Germline-derived CDR1 and CDR2 are SGHTA and FQGTGA. J was trimmed by 7 bases and V by 5 bases; bases with no gene match: 7. The DNA of the CDR3 is TGTGCCAGCAGCCCGTGGCGGGGGGCGAATGAGCAGTTCTTC. This translates into CASSPWRGANEQFF.

This rearrangement joins TRBV5-1 to TRBJ2-5, with a possible D match to TRBD2 (5 bases). The length of the CDR3 is 14 residues. The germline V gene has CDR1 SGHRS and CDR2 YFSETQ. V was shortened by 1 base and J by 4 bases, with 11 bases between the two germline ends. In DNA, the CDR3 is TGCGCCAGCAGCTTGAGTGGGAGTGCAGAGACCCAGTACTTC. Translating it yields CASSLSGSAETQYF.

The sample holds a few counts of this clone. V usage is TRBV7-9 and J usage is TRBJ2-7; D gene uncertain. Trimming took off 5 bases at V and 0 bases at J, with 8 bases between the two ends. This CDR3 spans 13 amino acids. The germline V gene has CDR1 SEHNR and CDR2 FQNEAQ (reference sequence). The CDR3 here is CASSPLSSYEQYF. As DNA, the CDR3 is TGTGCCAGCAGCCCGCTTAGCTCCTACGAGCAGTACTTC. Filled out from reference TRBV7-9 and TRBJ2-7, the complete variable domain reads DTGVSQNPRHKITKRGQNVTFRCDPISEHNRLYWYRQTLGQGPEFLTYFQNEAQLEKSRLLSDRFSAERPKGSFSTLEIQRTEQGDSAMYLCASSPLSSYEQYFGPGTRLTVT.

The rearrangement joins TRBV7-2 to TRBJ1-2; D unclear. This CDR3 has 15 amino acids. The germline V gene has CDR1 SGHTA and CDR2 FQGNSA. Trimming pared 0 bases from V and 2 bases from J, leaving 10 bases between. The CDR3, as DNA: TGTGCCAGCAGCTTAGCTATAGGAGAGAACTATGGCTACACCTTC. Amino acids: CASSLAIGENYGYTF.

The chain uses TRBV4-1 and TRBJ1-1, with D maybe TRBD1 (5 bases). Germline V gene data show CDR1 as MGHRA and CDR2 as YSYEKL. The V end was cut by 2 bases, the J end by 4 bases, with 17 bases between. The CDR3 is made up of 16 amino acids. The CDR3 DNA is TGCGCCAGCAGCCAATTGGGGGGACGTCTGGGCACTGAAGCTTTCTTT. This gives the protein CASSQLGGRLGTEAFF.

The V call is TRBV9, the J call TRBJ2-2; 7 bases are shared with TRBD2. CDR1 is SGDLS and CDR2 is YYNGEE in the germline V gene. The CDR3 runs 17 residues. Trimming at V came to 0 bases and at J to 3 bases, leaving 8 bases not matched to a gene. CDR3 in DNA: TGTGCCAGCAGCGTAGAAGCAGCGGGAAAATACACCGGGGAGCTGTTTTTT. Translated, it gives CASSVEAAGKYTGELFF.